This entry describes one T cell receptor (beta chain). The antigen this receptor binds is unknown. The input lacks base qualities; no much larger clone sits a single base away. The immunoSEQ Assay was used to sequence TCRbeta CDR3 regions. After extraction, genomic DNA underwent amplification by bias-controlled multiplex PCR, followed by high-throughput sequencing. The authors' analysis ran thus. To quantify the absolute abundance of every unique TCRbeta CDR3 region, sequences were collapsed and filtered. Usable DNA was measured by amplifying reference genes present in all nucleated cells, and TCRbeta template counts were normalized to that usable DNA to estimate T cell fraction. Repertoire TCRs were annotated as SARS-CoV-2-specific when V gene, CDR3 amino acid sequence and J gene were exactly matched to a known reactive TCR set. MIRA supplied the reference SARS-CoV-2 TCR set, which was filtered for enrichment in COVID-19-positive ImmuneCODE repertoires so that public or cross-reactive TCRs were removed. Based on the MIRA antigens, annotated TCRs were further analysed at the level of specific ORF or position within ORF. Breadth was defined as the number of annotated unique rearrangements divided by the total number of unique productive rearrangements, and depth was defined as the summed frequency of the annotated unique rearrangements. Group comparisons of TCR breadth used two-sided Wilcoxon rank-sum tests. Imported from immuneACCESS, the table was reduced by TCRdb to in-frame sequences with V and J called. These copies leave out some clones; in studies compared against another copy, an unresolved V gene accounts for under half, and the cause of the remainder is not known. V and J calls and clone size are those listed in that table; D and trimming were worked out from the DNA. Within this sample are fewer than 300,000 clones, with about 89% of them counted one time only. The top ten clones comprise about 3.6% of the sample.

The CDR3 sequence holds 14 residues, the cysteine and phenylalanine included. Only CDR3 DNA is held: 42 bases, read in frame from base 1. Via the germline V gene, CDR1 is SGHTA and CDR2 FQGNSA. V lost 8 bases and J lost 9 bases, and the count of bases not matched to a germline gene is 9. This entry comes from a study of Ad26.COV2.S vaccination and SARS-CoV-2 variants (TCRdb year 2021). Some background on the complete study: Donors in the vaccine arm were drawn from COV1001, a multicentre, randomized, double-blind, placebo-controlled phase I-IIa trial testing Ad26.COV2.S in healthy adults. Ad26.COV2.S was administered intramuscularly at a dose of 5x10^10 or 1x10^11 viral particles, either as one shot or as two shots given 56 days apart. TCRbeta repertoire sequencing was used to assess the specificity and breadth of SARS-CoV-2-reactive T cell receptors after Ad26.COV2.S vaccination. A total of roughly 32 samples were included in the TCR-sequenced set, comprising approximately 20 Ad26.COV2.S vaccine recipients, 5 placebo recipients and 8 SARS-CoV-2 convalescent individuals. Participants in the trial were split at random into five groups of five each, receiving low-dose or high-dose Ad26.COV2.S once or twice, or else placebo on both occasions. Investigators remained blinded to trial group allocation during experiments and outcome assessment. Study-wide findings and limitations: The study was not powered to compare responses between vaccine doses or regimens. The authors noted that total T cell responses may have been underestimated by the TCR breadth and depth analyses. Substantial breadth of spike-specific CD8+ and CD4+ T cell responses was reported after vaccination. Ad26.COV2.S recipients had higher spike-specific TCR breadth than placebo recipients (P = 0.0014). Non-spike TCR breadth was comparable between vaccine and placebo recipients, consistent with the vaccine containing only spike.

Explained via the paper, the treatment or condition label denotes: 15 to 20 received Ad26.COV2.S at low or high dose, single or two shots; several received placebo; per-sample allocation not given. Repertoires of vaccine and placebo recipients were sequenced from samples collected on day 63 after the first injection. Cohort 1b enrolled 25 or so adults aged 18-55 years at a single site in Boston, USA, between 29 July and 7 August 2020. Ad26.COV2.S was a replication-incompetent adenovirus type 26 vector that expressed a prefusion-stabilized SARS-CoV-2 spike protein derived from the original Wuhan strain.

The sequences come from peripheral blood, collected in a trial of Ad26.COV2.S vaccine versus placebo. The chain is encoded by TRBV7-2 joined to TRBJ1-6; 8 middle bases align to TRBD1. This TCR derives from a person aged 18-65 years who received the Ad26.COV2.S COVID-19 vaccine or a placebo. The CDR3 protein is CASLGGTGASPLHF. The DNA reads TGTGCCAGCTTAGGGGGGACAGGTGCTTCACCCCTCCACTTT.